This T cell receptor (beta chain) was captured by sequencing in a study of T-cell memory formation after mild COVID-19 (dated by TCRdb to about 2021). With respect to the entire study: Most TCR sequence clusters were specific to one of the two donors. In a couple of donors, T-cell clones that expanded and contracted after mild COVID-19 were followed by sequencing TCRalpha and TCRbeta repertoires longitudinally. Two young, previously healthy adult volunteers made up the cohort, one male and one female.

The reads were generated on an Illumina NovaSeq 6000. Using 5'RACE with constant-segment primers, TCRalpha and TCRbeta cDNA libraries were constructed, with sample barcodes and unique molecular identifiers added in the process. RNA was extracted from every sample with Trizol reagent. Library amplification was performed in two PCR steps, and a second sample barcode and Illumina TruSeq adapters were introduced in the second step. Sequencing of the libraries was done on an Illumina NovaSeq, producing 2 x 150 bp paired-end reads. Concerning the study's data processing: Demultiplexing of reads and collapsing into UMI-guided consensus sequences were performed with migec v1.2.7. With mixcr v2.1.11, UMI consensuses were aligned to TRA and TRB V and J templates and assembled into clonotypes. Expanded or contracted clonotypes were those called significant by both edgeR and NoisET, with noise models trained on biological replicates. For edgeR calls, the cutoffs were a false discovery rate-adjusted p below 0.01 and a log2 fold-change threshold of 1. As an exploratory analysis of dynamics, PCA with hierarchical clustering was applied to max-normalized trajectories of the 1000 most abundant clonotypes. Separately sequenced CD4+ and CD8+ repertoires were used to assign the CD4 or CD8 phenotype of responding clones. The public reads were quality trimmed at Q25 with fastp and then assembled into clones with MiXCR by TCRdb, keeping productive beta chains. Each entry is one CDR3 protein sequence, shown with its most common DNA and genes. These V and J calls rely on TCRdb rather than the paper's analysis. The sample data list 470,000 or so distinct CDR3 sequences, and roughly 20% of these were observed just once. The top ten clones comprise 7.5% to 9.5% of the sample.

Trimming costs V 5 bases and J 1 base, and their ends lie 12 bases apart. According to the germline V gene, CDR1 reads SGHNT and CDR2 reads YENEEA. The CDR3 contains 15 residues, cysteine and phenylalanine counted. Kept here is only the CDR3 DNA, which spans 45 bases and is read in frame from base 1. PBMCs were isolated by Ficoll-Paque density gradient centrifugation. This clonotype was seen only a few times. The antigen it binds to is not known. Base qualities are not at hand, and no much larger clone is one base apart. Broad study findings and their caveats: Only two mild cases were covered in the study, and larger cohorts including severe cases with pre-infection samples were considered necessary. Whether the second-wave clones peaking on day 37 were SARS-CoV-2 specific was not confirmed. Balanced CD4/CD8 phenotypes were observed for clones contracting from day 15 to 85, whereas a bias towards CD4+ was observed for a second wave of clones expanding from day 15 to 37. Some responding clones were detected in pre-infection memory, suggesting pre-existing cross-reactive memory T cells joined the SARS-CoV-2 response. Contracting CD4+ clones turned up mainly in the CM and EM memory subsets, whereas EMRA was where CD8+ clones were enriched.

Sequencing used PBMCs or a T cell subset sorted from them (not recorded which). The chain is made from TRBV11-3 and TRBJ2-1; no D gene is confidently identified. The clonotype was recovered from an adult woman who had mild COVID-19 (a few samples of this study predate the infection). The sample titles of this study are shuffled in the database, so cell type and time point are left out; the donor was told from shared clones. CDR3 region: CASSPFLRSYNEQFF. The base sequence is TGTGCCAGCAGCCCCTTTCTTCGGTCCTACAATGAGCAGTTCTTC. The CDR3 plus the reference TRBV11-3 and TRBJ2-1 genes for the other parts give the full variable domain: EAGVVQSPRYKIIEKKQPVAFWCNPISGHNTLYWYLQNLGQGPELLIRYENEEAVDDSQLPKDRFSAERLKGVDSTLKIQPAELGDSAVYLCASSPFLRSYNEQFFGPGTRLTVL.